The rows below give T cell receptor beta chains drawn from one sample of a study of T cells in tuberculosis. TCRdb keeps only in-frame clones here, not all; method: immunoSEQ multiplex PCR. The profile shows about 43,000 clones, about 95% of them singletons. Sequencing input: PBMCs. These TCRs come from a donor between 10 and 35 years old with latent tuberculosis or without tuberculosis infection. Both conserved end residues are part of each CDR3. D genes are given only for firm matches. Clone size, where shown, is once, few, many, or a class for clones that have expanded.

NA	TRBV27	TRBJ2-2	NA	CASSPSDYRTGELFF	TGTGCCAGCAGTCCTTCGGACTACCGCACCGGGGAGCTGTTTTTT
once	TRBV6-1	TRBJ2-6	NA	CATTSAAAGANVLTF	TGTGCCACCACGAGCGCTGCCGCCGGGGCCAACGTCCTGACTTTC
NA	TRBV5-4	TRBJ2-3	TRBD2	CASSITGTTTADTQYF	TGTGCCAGCAGCATCACCGGGACTACTACCGCAGATACGCAGTATTTT
NA	TRBV10-2	TRBJ2-1	NA	CASIVSRVGSSYNEQFF	TGCGCCAGCATCGTTTCCCGGGTGGGGAGCTCCTACAATGAGCAGTTCTTC
NA	TRBV27	TRBJ1-6	NA	CASSLQGGVWNSPLHF	TGTGCCAGCAGTTTACAGGGCGGGGTTTGGAATTCACCCCTCCACTTT
NA	TRBV5-1	TRBJ2-6	NA	CASSLGQAGANVLTF	TGCGCCAGCAGCTTGGGACAGGCAGGGGCCAACGTCCTGACTTTC
NA	TRBV4-1	TRBJ2-4	NA	CASSQEGGAKNIQYF	TGCGCCAGCAGCCAAGAAGGAGGAGCCAAAAACATTCAGTACTTC
NA	TRBV5-1	TRBJ2-5	NA	CASTGQGYQETQYF	TGCGCCAGCACGGGGCAGGGGTACCAAGAGACCCAGTACTTC
NA	TRBV27	TRBJ1-1	NA	CASRGAVGFTEAFF	TGTGCCAGCAGAGGGGCGGTCGGTTTCACTGAAGCTTTCTTT
once	TRBV27	TRBJ1-1	TRBD1	CASSSRRDRVDTEAFF	TGTGCCAGCAGCTCGCGACGGGACAGGGTGGACACTGAAGCTTTCTTT
NA	TRBV7-8	TRBJ1-1	TRBD1	CASSLGQGEGWDTEAFF	TGTGCCAGCAGCTTAGGACAGGGGGAGGGATGGGACACTGAAGCTTTCTTT
NA	TRBV5-4	TRBJ1-6	NA	CASSLGVSGTDSPLHF	TGTGCCAGCAGCTTGGGGGTGTCAGGGACTGATTCACCCCTCCACTTT
once	TRBV29-1	TRBJ2-1	TRBD1	CSVGVQGARSLGEQFF	TGCAGCGTCGGCGTACAGGGGGCGCGAAGCCTCGGCGAGCAGTTCTTC
NA	TRBV7-9	TRBJ1-2	NA	CASSLGRVGGYTF	TGTGCCAGCAGCTTAGGACGGGTCGGGGGCTACACCTTC
once	TRBV7-8	TRBJ2-7	NA	CASSAREGRSYEQYF	TGTGCCAGCTCCGCCCGGGAAGGTCGGTCCTACGAGCAGTACTTC
NA	TRBV2	TRBJ2-7	NA	CASSDDRTTYEQYF	TGTGCCAGCAGTGACGACAGAACCACCTACGAGCAGTACTTC
NA	TRBV7-9	TRBJ2-1	NA	CASSLGQGLAYNEQFF	TGTGCCAGCAGCTTAGGACAGGGACTGGCCTACAATGAGCAGTTCTTC
NA	TRBV6-5	TRBJ1-1	NA	CASSYSTAGGEAFF	TGTGCCAGCAGTTACTCGACCGCGGGGGGTGAAGCTTTCTTT